These 3 T cell receptor beta chains were sequenced from one sample in a study of neurological immune-mediated disorders. TCRdb processed the 5' RACE reads anew with MiXCR; each CDR3 protein has one entry. The sample consists of tens of thousands of distinct CDR3 sequences, 15% to 20% of them appearing once. Sequenced input: CD8+ T cells from blood. These receptors originate from a woman between 18 and 29 years old with multiple sclerosis.

The CDR3 sequence: CSARVLTSGRAGYEQYV. The CDR3 DNA sequence: TGCAGTGCTAGAGTGTTGACTAGCGGGAGGGCCGGGTACGAGCAGTACGTC. J is TRBJ2-7 and V is TRBV20-1; 14 bases fit TRBD2. This CDR3 comprises 17 residues. Germline V CDR1 and CDR2: DFQATT, SNEGSKA (reference sequence). After removal of 1 base from V and 4 bases from J, the junction contained 9 bases not matched to a gene.

The CDR3 spells CASSLTITEAFF. The DNA for the CDR3 is TGTGCCAGCAGCTTAACTATCACTGAAGCTTTCTTT. The chain joins TRBV7-2 to TRBJ1-1; no clear D. Germline lookup yields CDR1 SGHTA and CDR2 FQGNSA. This CDR3 has 12 amino acids. V was shortened by 2 bases and J by 4 bases, with 5 bases between the two germline ends.

This clonotype came up many times. The V gene is TRBV6-1, the J gene TRBJ2-7; D is undetermined. Germline CDR1 and CDR2: MNHNS and SASEGT. Trimming removed 6 bases at V and 2 bases at J, with 11 bases between. The CDR3 length is 13 residues. CDR3 in DNA: TGTGCCAGCAGCCCCAAACTACCCTACGAGCAGTACGTC. Encoded protein: CASSPKLPYEQYV.